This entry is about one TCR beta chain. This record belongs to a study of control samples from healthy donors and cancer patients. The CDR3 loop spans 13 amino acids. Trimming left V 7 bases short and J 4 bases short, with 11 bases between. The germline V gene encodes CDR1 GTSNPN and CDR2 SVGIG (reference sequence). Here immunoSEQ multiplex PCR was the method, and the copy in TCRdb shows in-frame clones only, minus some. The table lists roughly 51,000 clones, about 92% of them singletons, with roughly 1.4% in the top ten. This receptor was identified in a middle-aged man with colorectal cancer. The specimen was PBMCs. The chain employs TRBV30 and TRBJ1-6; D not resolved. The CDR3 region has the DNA TGTGCCTCCTCGGACGGTTATAATTCACCCCTCCACTTT. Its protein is CASSDGYNSPLHF.